The T cell receptor beta chain under discussion was sequenced for a study of breast tumors, draining lymph nodes, adjacent tissues. TCRdb itself ran the multiplex PCR reads through MiXCR, one entry per CDR3 protein. The sample holds about 270,000 distinct CDR3 sequences, about 30% seen once. Whole-study findings and limits: Data fit most tumor T cells coming from lymph node, expanding in tumor. Tumor repertoires ranked between lymph nodes and nontumor tissue in diversity, with V and J gene preferences.

Axillary draining lymph nodes of breast cancer patients supplied the node samples. This clonotype was counted ten times or more. No antigen is known for it. The sequenced sample consisted of axillary lymph node tissue. This TCR was sampled from a female donor with breast cancer. Some clones in this sample may be carry-over from other donors' samples.

CDR3 loop: CASSRDSSRNTIYF. DNA of the CDR3: TGTGCCAGCAGTCGGGACAGTTCAAGAAACACCATATATTTT. The J gene is TRBJ1-3, the V gene TRBV12-3 or TRBV12-4, with 7 positions matching TRBD1. The V and J ends lost 5 bases and 5 bases, in that order; junction bases with no gene match: 6. The CDR3 contains 14 residues.